The 30 T cell receptor beta chains given below trace back to one sample, sequenced in a study of cytomegalovirus exposure and HLA in healthy donors. PCR primers comprised 60 Vbeta and 13 Jbeta primers. Clones were read by immunoSEQ multiplex PCR, and TCRdb kept only the in-frame ones, dropping some. The table records about 160,000 clones, 70% to 90% of them present only once. Material: PBMCs. The source is a woman under 30 in good health and CMV-seronegative.

This clone was detected only once. The V call is TRBV10-3, the J call TRBJ2-7; maybe TRBD2 (5 bases). Trimming shortened V by 6 bases and J by 9 bases, and 18 bases separated the two germline ends. The CDR3 consists of 13 residues. Germline CDR1 reads ENHRY; CDR2 reads SYGVKD. For the CDR3, the DNA is TGTGCCATCAGATCCGGACGGGAAACGGGGCAGTACTTC. Translated, it gives CAIRSGRETGQYF.

The chain has TRBV7-5 and TRBJ1-5; TRBD1 was called by the table and not checked on the DNA. TRBV7-5 is a pseudogene locus. This CDR3 contains 16 residues. This chain's CDR3 is CARSLVQVYSNQPQHF. DNA of the CDR3: TGTGCCAGAAGCTTAGTGCAGGTTTATAGCAATCAGCCCCAGCATTTT.

The chain is built from TRBV5-1 and TRBJ2-1, with D perhaps TRBD2 (5 bases). The germline gives CDR1 SGHRS, CDR2 YFSETQ. Deletions cut 2 bases from V and 4 bases from J, with 13 bases between. CDR3 length: 15 amino acids. CDR3 sequence (DNA): TGCGCCAGCAGCTTATTAAGGGCGGGTTACAATGAGCAGTTCTTC. Encoded protein: CASSLLRAGYNEQFF.

The table lists this clone with a count of one. V gene TRBV7-3 combines with J gene TRBJ2-3; a weak D match, TRBD2 (6 bases). Germline V gene lookup returns CDR1 SGHTA and CDR2 FQGTGA. This CDR3 has 13 amino acids. The V end lost 6 bases, the J end lost 1 base, and 8 bases lay between the germline ends. The CDR3 loop is CASRSGGTDTQYF. For the CDR3, the DNA is TGTGCCAGCAGGTCGGGAGGCACAGATACGCAGTATTTT.

The chain joins TRBV9 to TRBJ1-2; a weak D match, TRBD1 (6 bases). Germline V gives CDR1 SGDLS, CDR2 YYNGEE. The V and J ends lost 0 bases and 6 bases respectively, with 15 bases between them. The CDR3 sequence is 15 residues long. The CDR3 bases are TGTGCCAGCAGCGTAGATTGGGGGCGCGTTAATGGCTACACCTTC. Its translation: CASSVDWGRVNGYTF.

Note on this clone: Relative to the germline gene, one junction end is altered; a read error may explain this. This rearrangement joins TRBV6-4 to TRBJ1-1; D is undetermined. CDR3 length equals 13 residues. Germline V CDR1 and CDR2: MRHNA, SNTAGT. The CDR3 sequence is CASSARENTEAFF. The DNA for the CDR3 is TGCGCCAGCAGCGCCCGGGAAAACACTGAAGCTTTCTTT.

The chain uses TRBV28 and TRBJ2-3, with D perhaps matching TRBD2 (5 bases). Deletions cut 5 bases from V and 3 bases from J, with 15 bases between. The germline CDR1 and CDR2 sequences are MDHEN and SYDVKM. CDR3 length equals 15 residues. The CDR3 nucleotides read TGTGCCAGCAGTCCTATATTAGCGCCTACAGATACGCAGTATTTT. Protein: CASSPILAPTDTQYF.

V usage is TRBV19 and J usage is TRBJ2-3, with D unclear. This CDR3 is 13 amino acids long. V lost 5 bases and J lost 2, with 8 bases in between. Looked up from germline, CDR1 is LNHDA and CDR2 is SQIVND (reference sequence). CDR3 nucleotides: TGTGCCAGTAGTCCCGACAACACAGATACGCAGTATTTT. Translating it yields CASSPDNTDTQYF.

The chain joins TRBV9 to TRBJ2-2, with 9 bases fitting TRBD2. The CDR3 is made up of 16 amino acids. The germline gives CDR1 SGDLS, CDR2 YYNGEE. The V segment lost 0 bases and the J segment 5 bases; nucleotides outside the gene matches: 5. CDR3 loop: CASSVEGGRGTGELFF. CDR3 DNA sequence: TGTGCCAGCAGCGTAGAAGGCGGGAGGGGAACCGGGGAGCTGTTTTTT.

J is TRBJ2-3 and V is TRBV19, with TRBD2 matching 7 bases. The CDR3 sequence is 14 residues long. Trimming took 5 bases from V and 2 from J; bases not matched to a gene: 4. The germline CDR1 and CDR2 sequences are LNHDA and SQIVND (reference sequence). The CDR3 DNA is TGTGCCAGTAGTTTGGGGGGGTTCACAGATACGCAGTATTTT. Protein product: CASSLGGFTDTQYF.

The CDR3 sequence is CASSLGLGDTEAFF. The CDR3, as DNA: TGCGCCAGCAGCTTGGGACTCGGGGACACTGAAGCTTTCTTT. This chain joins TRBV5-1 and TRBJ1-1; D call uncertain. Per the germline V gene, CDR1 is SGHRS and CDR2 is YFSETQ. The CDR3 spans 14 residues. The V and J ends lost 0 bases and 3 bases respectively, with 9 bases between them. The variable domain in full, completed from reference TRBV5-1 and TRBJ1-1, reads KAGVTQTPRYLIKTRGQQVTLSCSPISGHRSVSWYQQTPGQGLQFLFEYFSETQRNKGNFPGRFSGRQFSNSRSEMNVSTLELGDSALYLCASSLGLGDTEAFFGQGTRLTVV.

This clone was recorded many times. The V and J genes are TRBV6-1 and TRBJ2-6, with a tentative D call TRBD2 (6 bases). Deletions cut 8 bases from V and 0 bases from J, with 8 bases between. The germline gives CDR1 MNHNS, CDR2 SASEGT. The CDR3 contains 14 residues. Here the CDR3 reads CASGGSSGANVLTF. In DNA, the CDR3 is TGTGCCAGCGGAGGGAGCTCTGGGGCCAACGTCCTGACTTTC.

The chain couples TRBV18 to TRBJ2-1; 8 positions agree with TRBD2. V was pared by 2 bases and J by 0 bases, with 6 bases of the junction left unmatched. The CDR3 has 17 residues. CDR1 is KGHSH and CDR2 is LQKENI in the germline V gene. In DNA form, the CDR3 reads TGTGCCAGCTCACCAAGTGAGAGCGGGAGCTCCTACAATGAGCAGTTCTTC. Protein product: CASSPSESGSSYNEQFF.

This sequence joins TRBV5-8 and TRBJ2-1; TRBD1 aligns across 9 bases. The ends lost 8 bases at V and 5 bases at J; junction bases unmatched: 5. Per germline, CDR1 SGHTS and CDR2 YDEGEE. The CDR3 sequence is 13 residues long. CDR3 region: CARLQGANNEQFF. The DNA for the CDR3 is TGTGCCAGGTTACAGGGGGCCAACAATGAGCAGTTCTTC.

In its sample, this clone was seen once. The chain links TRBV7-2 to TRBJ2-2; D perhaps matches TRBD2 (6 bases). The CDR3 sequence is 16 residues long. The V and J ends lost 6 bases and 0 bases respectively, with 14 bases between them. Germline loops: CDR1 SGHTA, CDR2 FQGNSA. The CDR3 bases are TGTGCCAGCAGGCCCGGGGGACGGTCGAACACCGGGGAGCTGTTTTTT. Translated, it gives CASRPGGRSNTGELFF.

This sequence joins TRBV27 and TRBJ2-1; D remains ambiguous. Germline V CDR1 and CDR2: MNHEY, SMNVEV (reference sequence). CDR3 length: 11 amino acids. The V and J ends lost 10 bases and 4 bases respectively, with 8 bases between them. CDR3: CATRSYNEQFF. The CDR3 nucleotides read TGTGCCACCAGGAGTTACAATGAGCAGTTCTTC.

The CDR3 sequence is CASERGNNEQFF. The CDR3 DNA is TGTGCCTCCGAGCGGGGGAACAATGAGCAGTTCTTC. The J gene is TRBJ2-1, the V gene TRBV9; 8 nucleotides match TRBD2. This CDR3 region has 12 residues. With 10 bases clipped from V and 5 bases from J, the junction kept 5 bases outside the gene matches. Germline values: CDR1 SGDLS, CDR2 YYNGEE.

The chain carries TRBV7-8 and TRBJ2-5; possible D gene TRBD2, 5 bases. CDR3 length equals 17 residues. In germline, CDR1 is SGHVS, CDR2 FQNEAQ. V shed 7 bases and J shed 7 bases, with 28 bases lying between them. The CDR3 loop is CASTPRSRVTLVLTQYF. The CDR3 DNA follows: TGTGCCAGCACCCCCAGATCGCGGGTGACCCTGGTTTTGACCCAGTACTTC.

Comment on this clone: This sample includes further DNA sequences coding for the same CDR3. The chain combines TRBV20-1 with TRBJ1-1; D ambiguous. Between the trimmed V and J ends, which lost 6 bases and 5 bases, there was a span of 10 bases. CDR3 length equals 11 residues. CDR1 and CDR2 (germline): DFQATT, SNEGSKA (reference sequence). The CDR3 region has the DNA TGCAGTGCGGCCGGGGATACTGAAGCTTTCTTT. It translates to CSAAGDTEAFF.

This chain connects TRBV7-8 to TRBJ2-7; 7 nucleotides match TRBD1. The CDR3 is 15 residues long. The junction had 3 bases not matched to a gene; V was cut back by 1 base and J by 0 bases. Looked up from germline, CDR1 is SGHVS and CDR2 is FQNEAQ. This CDR3 is CASSLGRQGSYEQYF. The DNA for the CDR3 is TGTGCCAGCAGCTTAGGAAGACAGGGCTCCTACGAGCAGTACTTC.

The chain is built from TRBV7-9 and TRBJ1-2, with 7 nucleotides matching TRBD1. The CDR3 extends over 13 amino acids. Germline lookup yields CDR1 SEHNR and CDR2 FQNEAQ (reference sequence). V dropped 9 bases and J dropped 7; count of bases not matched to a gene: 11. CDR3 sequence reads: CARTPVTGSGYTF. CDR3 nucleotides: TGTGCCAGGACCCCCGTGACAGGGAGTGGCTACACCTTC.

The chain is built from TRBV6-4 and TRBJ1-5; D gene ambiguous. V was cut by 2 bases and J by 1 base, with 3 bases left in between. Germline values: CDR1 MRHNA, CDR2 SNTAGT. The CDR3 is 13 amino acids. Here the CDR3 DNA reads TGTGCCAGCAGTGACGAGAGCAATCAGCCCCAGCATTTT. This codes for CASSDESNQPQHF.

The genes are TRBV5-6 and TRBJ2-1; 11 bases align to TRBD2. CDR1 is SGHDT and CDR2 is YYEEEE in the germline V gene. V was pared by 4 bases and J by 4 bases, with 13 bases of the junction left unmatched. CDR3 length equals 18 residues. The CDR3 DNA sequence: TGTGCCAGCAGCCCCACCGGGGCCACTAGCGGGAGATACAATGAGCAGTTCTTC. It translates to CASSPTGATSGRYNEQFF.

The chain recombines TRBV20-1 with TRBJ1-2; 8 positions agree with TRBD1. The CDR3 contains 11 residues. Per germline, CDR1 DFQATT and CDR2 SNEGSKA (reference sequence). V trimming: 6 bases; J trimming: 6 bases; junction bases outside the gene matches: 3. The CDR3 reads CSAKTGDGYTF. Here the CDR3 DNA reads TGCAGTGCAAAGACAGGGGATGGCTACACCTTC.

The chain uses TRBV6-6 and TRBJ1-1, with D possibly TRBD1 on 5 matching bases. The germline gives CDR1 MNHNY, CDR2 SVGAGI (reference sequence). The V end lost 7 bases, the J end lost 6 bases, and 18 bases lay between the germline ends. The CDR3 runs to 14 residues. The CDR3 sequence is CASNVGTGVAEAFF. CDR3 DNA: TGTGCCAGCAACGTCGGAACAGGTGTCGCTGAAGCTTTCTTT.

The chain recombines TRBV30 with TRBJ1-2, with 8 bases fitting TRBD1. CDR1 GTSNPN and CDR2 SVGIG come from the germline V gene (reference sequence). The V gene end was trimmed by 2 bases and the J gene end by 1 base; junction bases not matched to a gene: 18. CDR3 length: 19 amino acids. The CDR3 DNA reads TGTGCCTGGAGTATTGGAATCGTTACAGGGGGGGGAGATAACTATGGCTACACCTTC. This encodes CAWSIGIVTGGGDNYGYTF.

This clone was seen a handful of times. The chain uses TRBV19 and TRBJ1-6, with D perhaps matching TRBD1 (5 bases). Deletions cut 3 bases from V and 7 bases from J, with 13 bases between. The CDR3 covers 15 residues. Germline V CDR1 and CDR2: LNHDA, SQIVND (reference sequence). CDR3 sequence (DNA): TGTGCCAGTAGTATGCAGGGCCCGCTGAATTCACCCCTCCACTTT. Translation gives CASSMQGPLNSPLHF.

The rearrangement links TRBV28 to TRBJ1-2; D perhaps matches TRBD1 (5 bases). The germline gives CDR1 MDHEN, CDR2 SYDVKM. Trimming took 2 bases from V and 7 from J, leaving 20 bases between them. The CDR3 contains 16 residues. The CDR3 spells CASSLKQSGGGGGYTF. The DNA of the CDR3 is TGTGCCAGCAGTTTAAAACAATCGGGTGGGGGAGGTGGCTACACCTTC.

As concerns this clone: The junction departs from the called germline gene at one end, perhaps through a read error. V and J are TRBV7-9 and TRBJ1-5, with D maybe TRBD1 (6 bases). The CDR3 length is 15 residues. The germline V gene encodes CDR1 SEHNR and CDR2 FQNEAQ (reference sequence). The CDR3 region has the DNA TGTTCCAGCAGTTCAGGGGCTCTGGGGGAACGGCCCCAGCATTTT. Translated, it gives CSSSSGALGERPQHF.

The chain joins TRBV6-5 to TRBJ2-6; the D is unclear. V lost 10 bases and J 4 bases, leaving 8 bases between the germline ends. The germline gives CDR1 MNHEY, CDR2 SVGAGI. The CDR3 loop spans 12 amino acids. CDR3: CATLSGANVLTF. The CDR3 coding sequence is TGTGCCACCTTGTCGGGGGCCAACGTCCTGACTTTC.